This T cell receptor beta chain originates from a study of a mutant IDH1 vaccine in newly diagnosed glioma. Study overall: Those enrolled had earlier been treated with radiotherapy, temozolomide, or both, mostly both.

Time point described: baseline, week 1 (first vaccination visit). The treatment is: pre-vaccination baseline after standard-of-care therapy. New WHO grade 3 or 4 astrocytomas that were IDH1-mutant and ATRX-lost had been found in donors. The ends lost 4 bases at V and 7 bases at J; junction bases unmatched: 6. The CDR3 loop spans 14 amino acids. In germline, CDR1 is SEHNR, CDR2 FQNEAQ (reference sequence). Clones were read by immunoSEQ multiplex PCR, and TCRdb kept only the in-frame ones, dropping some. The profile shows tens of thousands of clones, about 80% of them singletons. This receptor was taken from a woman aged 40-49 years with glioma. J is TRBJ1-3 and V is TRBV7-9, with TRBD1 identical over 8 bases. The sample here was PBMCs, taken from a glioma patient treated with radiotherapy, temozolomide or both. CDR3 loop: CASSSDRARNTIYF. The CDR3 coding sequence is TGTGCCAGCAGCTCGGACAGGGCGCGGAACACCATATATTTT.